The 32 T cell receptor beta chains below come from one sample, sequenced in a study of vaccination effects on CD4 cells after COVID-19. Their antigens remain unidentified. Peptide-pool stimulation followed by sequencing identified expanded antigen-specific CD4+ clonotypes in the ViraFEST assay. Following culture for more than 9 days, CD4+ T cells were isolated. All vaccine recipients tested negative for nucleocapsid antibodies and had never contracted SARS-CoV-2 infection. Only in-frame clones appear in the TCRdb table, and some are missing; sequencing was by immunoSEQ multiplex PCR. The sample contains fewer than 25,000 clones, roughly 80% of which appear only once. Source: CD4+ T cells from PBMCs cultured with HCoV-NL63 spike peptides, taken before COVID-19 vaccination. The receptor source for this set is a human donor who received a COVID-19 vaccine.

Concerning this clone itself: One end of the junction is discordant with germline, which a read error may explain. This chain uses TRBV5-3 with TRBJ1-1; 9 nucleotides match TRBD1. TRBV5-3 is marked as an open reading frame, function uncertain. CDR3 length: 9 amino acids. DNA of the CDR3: TGTGCCAGAAGCTTCGGGACAGGGTTT. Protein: CARSFGTGF.

CDR3 in DNA: TGTGCCAGCAGCCCCCGGCCCATCGGTTATTCCGAAAAACTGTTTTTT. Amino acid sequence: CASSPRPIGYSEKLFF. The genes are TRBV11-2 and TRBJ1-4, with D uncertain. The CDR3 totals 16 residues. Germline V gene lookup returns CDR1 SGHAT and CDR2 FQNNGV. Trimming cost V 5 bases and J 8 bases, with 21 bases left between them.

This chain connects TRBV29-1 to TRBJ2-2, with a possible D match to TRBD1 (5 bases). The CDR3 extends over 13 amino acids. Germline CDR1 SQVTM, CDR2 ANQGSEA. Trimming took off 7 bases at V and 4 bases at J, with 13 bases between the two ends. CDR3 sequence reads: CSARTGSTGELFF. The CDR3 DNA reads TGCAGCGCGAGAACAGGATCCACCGGGGAGCTGTTTTTT.

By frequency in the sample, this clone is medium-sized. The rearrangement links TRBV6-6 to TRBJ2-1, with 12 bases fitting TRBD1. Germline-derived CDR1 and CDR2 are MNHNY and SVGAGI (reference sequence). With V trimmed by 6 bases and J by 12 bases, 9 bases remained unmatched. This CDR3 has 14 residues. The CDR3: CASSTGTGGTWQFF. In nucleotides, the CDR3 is TGTGCCAGCAGCACCGGGACAGGGGGCACTTGGCAGTTCTTC.

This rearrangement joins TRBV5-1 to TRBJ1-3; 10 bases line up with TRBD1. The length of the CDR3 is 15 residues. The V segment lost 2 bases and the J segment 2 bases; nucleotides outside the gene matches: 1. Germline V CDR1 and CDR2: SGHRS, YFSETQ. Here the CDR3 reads CASSLGTGAGNTIYF. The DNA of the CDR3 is TGCGCCAGCAGCTTAGGGACAGGGGCTGGAAACACCATATATTTT.

CDR3: CASSPHVGDYGYTF. For the CDR3, the DNA is TGTGCCAGCAGTCCCCACGTTGGGGACTATGGCTACACCTTC. V is TRBV6-6 and J is TRBJ1-2; D gene ambiguous. The CDR3 runs to 14 residues. The V end was cut by 5 bases, the J end by 3 bases, with 13 bases between. The germline V gene has CDR1 MNHNY and CDR2 SVGAGI (reference sequence).

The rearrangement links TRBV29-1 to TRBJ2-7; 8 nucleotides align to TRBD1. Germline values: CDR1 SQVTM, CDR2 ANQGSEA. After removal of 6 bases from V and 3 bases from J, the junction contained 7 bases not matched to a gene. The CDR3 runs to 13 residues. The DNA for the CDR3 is TGCAGCGTCGGACCGGGACAGGACTACGAGCAGTACTTC. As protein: CSVGPGQDYEQYF.

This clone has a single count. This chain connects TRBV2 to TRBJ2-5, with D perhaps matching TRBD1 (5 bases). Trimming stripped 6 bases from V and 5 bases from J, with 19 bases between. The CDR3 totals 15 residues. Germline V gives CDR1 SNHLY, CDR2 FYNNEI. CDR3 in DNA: TGTGCCAGCAGGGCCCGCCAGGCAGGGCGGGAGACCCAGTACTTC. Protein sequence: CASRARQAGRETQYF.

CDR3 amino acids: CSAGGTPGQGNEKLFF. The CDR3 bases are TGCAGCGCGGGGGGGACTCCGGGACAGGGGAATGAAAAACTGTTTTTT. The genes are TRBV29-1 and TRBJ1-4; the match to TRBD1 covers 10 bases. The J segment lost 5 bases and the V segment lost 7 bases, leaving 13 bases of the junction unmatched. The CDR3 sequence is 16 residues long. From germline, CDR1 is SQVTM and CDR2 ANQGSEA.

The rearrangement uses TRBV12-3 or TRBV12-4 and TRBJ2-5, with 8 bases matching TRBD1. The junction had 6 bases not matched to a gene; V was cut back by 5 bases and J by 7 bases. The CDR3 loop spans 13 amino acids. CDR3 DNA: TGTGCCAGCAGTCCGGGACAGGCAGTGACCCAGTACTTC. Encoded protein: CASSPGQAVTQYF.

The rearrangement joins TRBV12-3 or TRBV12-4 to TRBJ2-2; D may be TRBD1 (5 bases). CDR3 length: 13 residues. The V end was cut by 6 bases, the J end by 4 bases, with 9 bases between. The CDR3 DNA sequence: TGTGCCAGCAGACAAGGGGTCACCGGGGAGCTGTTTTTT. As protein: CASRQGVTGELFF.

The CDR3, as DNA: TGTGCCAGCAGTCCCCTGGGGGACAGATGGGGTACAGATACGCAGTATTTT. Protein sequence: CASSPLGDRWGTDTQYF. This chain links TRBV27 with TRBJ2-3; 7 positions match TRBD1. The CDR3 runs 17 residues. Germline V CDR1 and CDR2: MNHEY, SMNVEV (reference sequence). V lost 5 bases, J lost 3 bases, and 14 bases stayed unmatched.

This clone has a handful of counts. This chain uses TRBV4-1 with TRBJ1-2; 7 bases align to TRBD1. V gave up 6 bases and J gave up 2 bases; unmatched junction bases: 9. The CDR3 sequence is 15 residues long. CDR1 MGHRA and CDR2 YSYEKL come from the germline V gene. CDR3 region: CASRPGQLRNYGYTF. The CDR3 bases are TGCGCCAGCAGACCGGGACAGCTTCGAAACTATGGCTACACCTTC.

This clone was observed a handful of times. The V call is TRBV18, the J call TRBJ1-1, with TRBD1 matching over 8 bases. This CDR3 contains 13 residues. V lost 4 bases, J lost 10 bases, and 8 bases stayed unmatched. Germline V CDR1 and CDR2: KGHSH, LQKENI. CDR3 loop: CASSQGQGAVAFF. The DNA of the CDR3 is TGTGCCAGCTCACAAGGACAGGGAGCGGTAGCTTTCTTT. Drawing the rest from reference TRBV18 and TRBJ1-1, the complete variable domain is NAGVMQNPRHLVRRRGQEARLRCSPMKGHSHVYWYRQLPEEGLKFMVYLQKENIIDESGMPKERFSAEFPKEGPSILRIQQVVRGDSAAYFCASSQGQGAVAFFGQGTRLTVV.

CDR3 residues: CASRRDRVRTNEKLFF. The CDR3 nucleotides are TGTGCCAGCAGACGGGACAGGGTTAGAACTAATGAAAAACTGTTTTTT. This chain uses TRBV14 with TRBJ1-4, with TRBD1 matching over 9 bases. CDR3 size: 16 residues. V was pared by 6 bases and J by 1 base, with 6 bases of the junction left unmatched. Germline CDR1 reads SGHDN; CDR2 reads FVKESK.

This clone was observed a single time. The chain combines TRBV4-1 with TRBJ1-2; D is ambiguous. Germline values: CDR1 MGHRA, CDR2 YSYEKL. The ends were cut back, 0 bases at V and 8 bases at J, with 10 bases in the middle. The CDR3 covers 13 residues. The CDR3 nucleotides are TGCGCCAGCAGCCAAGATCGCATTGGGGGCTACACCTTC. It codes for CASSQDRIGGYTF.

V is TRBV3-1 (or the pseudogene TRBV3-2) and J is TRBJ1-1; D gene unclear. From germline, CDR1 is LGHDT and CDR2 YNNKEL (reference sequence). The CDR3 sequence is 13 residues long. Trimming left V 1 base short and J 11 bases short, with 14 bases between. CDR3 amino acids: CASSQVGFKQAFF. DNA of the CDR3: TGTGCCAGCAGCCAAGTCGGGTTCAAGCAGGCTTTCTTT.

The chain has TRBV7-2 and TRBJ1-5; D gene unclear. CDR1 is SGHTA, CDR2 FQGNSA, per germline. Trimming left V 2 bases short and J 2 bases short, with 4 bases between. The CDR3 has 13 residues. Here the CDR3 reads CASSLRGNQPQHF. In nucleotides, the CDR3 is TGTGCCAGCAGCTTACGGGGCAATCAGCCCCAGCATTTT.

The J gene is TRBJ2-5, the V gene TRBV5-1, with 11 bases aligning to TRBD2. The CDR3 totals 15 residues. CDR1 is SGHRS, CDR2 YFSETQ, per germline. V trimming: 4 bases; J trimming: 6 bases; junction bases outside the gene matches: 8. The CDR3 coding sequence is TGCGCCAGCAGCGGTAGCGGGGGGGTCGAAAAGACCCAGTACTTC. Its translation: CASSGSGGVEKTQYF.

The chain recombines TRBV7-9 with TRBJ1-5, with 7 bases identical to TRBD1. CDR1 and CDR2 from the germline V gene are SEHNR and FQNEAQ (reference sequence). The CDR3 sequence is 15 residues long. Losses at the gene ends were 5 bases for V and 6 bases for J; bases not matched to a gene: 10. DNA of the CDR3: TGTGCCAGCAGCCCTACCACAGGGGTTACTCAGCCCCAGCATTTT. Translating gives CASSPTTGVTQPQHF.

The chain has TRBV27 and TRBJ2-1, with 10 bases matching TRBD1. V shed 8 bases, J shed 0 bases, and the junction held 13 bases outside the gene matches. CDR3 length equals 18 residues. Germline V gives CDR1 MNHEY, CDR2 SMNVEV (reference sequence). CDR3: CASAAGTGAISSYNEQFF. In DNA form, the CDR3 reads TGTGCCAGCGCAGCCGGGACAGGGGCTATAAGCTCCTACAATGAGCAGTTCTTC.

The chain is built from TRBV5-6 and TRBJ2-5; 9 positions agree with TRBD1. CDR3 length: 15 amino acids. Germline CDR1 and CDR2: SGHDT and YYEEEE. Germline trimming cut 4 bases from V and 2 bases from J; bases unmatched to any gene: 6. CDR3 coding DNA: TGTGCCAGCAGCGCGGACAGGGGACTACAAGAGACCCAGTACTTC. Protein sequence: CASSADRGLQETQYF.

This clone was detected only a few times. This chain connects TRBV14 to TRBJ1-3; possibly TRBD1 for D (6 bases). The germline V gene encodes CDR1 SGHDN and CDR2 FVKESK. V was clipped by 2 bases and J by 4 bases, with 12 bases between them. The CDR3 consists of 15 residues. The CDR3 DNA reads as TGTGCCAGCAGCCAACGCGGGACATCAGGAAACACCATATATTTT. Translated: CASSQRGTSGNTIYF.

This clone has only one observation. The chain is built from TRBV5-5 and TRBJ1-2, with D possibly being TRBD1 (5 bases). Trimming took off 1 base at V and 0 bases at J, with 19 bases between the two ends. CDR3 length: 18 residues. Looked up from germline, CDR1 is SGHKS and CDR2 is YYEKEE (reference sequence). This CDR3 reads CASSLFSTGQGPNYGYTF. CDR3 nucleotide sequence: TGTGCCAGCAGCTTGTTTAGTACCGGGCAGGGCCCTAACTATGGCTACACCTTC.

In DNA, the CDR3 is TGTGCCAGCAGCAATGGGACAGGGCCTTATGGCTACACCTTC. Its translation: CASSNGTGPYGYTF. This chain uses TRBV5-6 with TRBJ1-2, with 9 bases identical to TRBD1. The CDR3 spans 14 residues. Looked up from germline, CDR1 is SGHDT and CDR2 is YYEEEE. J gave up 5 bases and V 4 bases, and 6 bases lay outside the gene matches.

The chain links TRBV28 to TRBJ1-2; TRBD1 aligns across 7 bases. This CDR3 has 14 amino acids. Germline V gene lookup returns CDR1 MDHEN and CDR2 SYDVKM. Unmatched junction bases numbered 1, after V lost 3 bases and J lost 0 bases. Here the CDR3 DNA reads TGTGCCAGCAGTTTCAGGGGGGCTAACTATGGCTACACCTTC. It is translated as CASSFRGANYGYTF.

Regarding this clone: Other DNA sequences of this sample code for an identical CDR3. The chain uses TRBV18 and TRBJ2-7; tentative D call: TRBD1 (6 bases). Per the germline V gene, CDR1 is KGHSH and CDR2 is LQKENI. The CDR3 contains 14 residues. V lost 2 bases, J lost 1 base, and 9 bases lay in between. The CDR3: CASSPSTGSYEQYF. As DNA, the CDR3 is TGTGCCAGCTCACCATCCACAGGGTCCTACGAGCAGTACTTC.

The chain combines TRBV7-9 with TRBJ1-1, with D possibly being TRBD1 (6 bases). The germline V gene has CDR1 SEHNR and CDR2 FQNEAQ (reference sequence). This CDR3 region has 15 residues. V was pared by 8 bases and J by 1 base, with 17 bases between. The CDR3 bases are TGTGCCAGCCGTAGGGGACAACGGAAGAACACTGAAGCTTTCTTT. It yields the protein CASRRGQRKNTEAFF.

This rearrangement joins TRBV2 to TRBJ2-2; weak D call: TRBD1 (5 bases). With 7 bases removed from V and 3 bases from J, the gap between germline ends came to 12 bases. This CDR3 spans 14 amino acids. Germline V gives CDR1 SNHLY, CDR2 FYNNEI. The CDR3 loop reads CASKPQGDTGELFF. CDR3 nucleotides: TGTGCCAGCAAGCCGCAGGGCGACACCGGGGAGCTGTTTTTT. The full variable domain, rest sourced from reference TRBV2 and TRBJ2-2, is EPEVTQTPSHQVTQMGQEVILRCVPISNHLYFYWYRQILGQKVEFLVSFYNNEISEKSEIFDDQFSVERPDGSNFTLKIRSTKLEDSAMYFCASKPQGDTGELFFGEGSRLTVL.

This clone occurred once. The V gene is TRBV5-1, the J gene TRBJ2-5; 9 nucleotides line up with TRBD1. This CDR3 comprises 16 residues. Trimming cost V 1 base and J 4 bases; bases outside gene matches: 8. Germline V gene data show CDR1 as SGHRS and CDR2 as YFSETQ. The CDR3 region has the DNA TGCGCCAGCAGCTTGCTAACGGGACAGGGAGGAGAGACCCAGTACTTC. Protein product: CASSLLTGQGGETQYF.

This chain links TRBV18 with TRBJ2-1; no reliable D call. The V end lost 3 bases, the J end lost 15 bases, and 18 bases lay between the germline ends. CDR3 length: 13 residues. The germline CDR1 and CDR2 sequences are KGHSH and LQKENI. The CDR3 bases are TGTGCCAGCTCACCGGCCTCAGACACCCCGGGGTTCTTC. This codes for CASSPASDTPGFF.

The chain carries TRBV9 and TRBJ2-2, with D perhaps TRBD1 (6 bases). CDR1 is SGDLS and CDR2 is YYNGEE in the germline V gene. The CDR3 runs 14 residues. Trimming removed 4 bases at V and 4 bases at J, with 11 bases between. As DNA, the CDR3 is TGTGCCAGCAGCAAACAGGGATTCACCGGGGAGCTGTTTTTT. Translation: CASSKQGFTGELFF.